Shown below are 27 T cell receptor beta chains from a single sample sequenced in a study of T cell repertoires in cytomegalovirus infection. Their antigens are not known. TCRdb recomputed calls from the reads with MiXCR, one row per CDR3 protein. Counted here are a few hundred thousand distinct CDR3 sequences, approximately 40% occurring once; the ten biggest clones make up around 48%. The input for sequencing was cultured PBMCs, taken from culture after CMV antigen stimulation. The receptors stem from a human donor in good health (CMV status not recorded). Some clones in this sample may be carry-over from other donors' samples.

The chain uses TRBV27 and TRBJ2-1, with 9 bases lining up with TRBD1. CDR1 and CDR2 (germline): MNHEY, SMNVEV (reference sequence). This CDR3 spans 15 amino acids. V was pared by 4 bases and J by 10 bases, with 11 bases of the junction left unmatched. The CDR3, as DNA: TGTGCCAGCAGTTCCCCGGGACAGGGCCGAGGGGAGCAGTTCTTC. This sequence encodes CASSSPGQGRGEQFF.

There are a few counts of this clonotype. J is TRBJ2-7 and V is TRBV7-2; TRBD2 agrees at 11 bases. There are 14 residues in the CDR3. Germline-derived CDR1 and CDR2 are SGHTA and FQGNSA. The junction had 2 bases not matched to a gene; V was cut back by 0 bases and J by 7 bases. The CDR3 loop reads CASSLASGGGEQYF. The CDR3 DNA is TGTGCCAGCAGCTTAGCTAGCGGGGGGGGAGAGCAGTACTTC.

The rearrangement links TRBV10-3 to TRBJ1-1; tentatively, D is TRBD1 (6 bases). In germline, CDR1 is ENHRY, CDR2 SYGVKD. Trimming left V 8 bases short and J 0 bases short, with 10 bases between. The length of the CDR3 is 13 residues. CDR3 sequence (DNA): TGTGCCATCGTTCGGGACATGAACACTGAAGCTTTCTTT. Its translation is CAIVRDMNTEAFF.

This clonotype was found a few times. The rearrangement joins TRBV14 to TRBJ2-7; perhaps TRBD2 as D (5 bases). The CDR3 extends over 16 amino acids. The V and J ends lost 1 base and 3 bases respectively, with 16 bases between them. CDR1 and CDR2 from the germline V gene are SGHDN and FVKESK. DNA of the CDR3: TGTGCCAGCAGCCAAGTCCGTAGCGTAAGATACTACGAGCAGTACTTC. Its protein product is CASSQVRSVRYYEQYF.

The rearrangement uses TRBV20-1 and TRBJ1-6; tentative D call: TRBD1 (5 bases). Germline-derived CDR1 and CDR2 are DFQATT and SNEGSKA (reference sequence). CDR3 length equals 14 residues. Trimming took off 8 bases at V and 2 bases at J, with 13 bases between the two ends. As DNA, the CDR3 is TGCAGTTTTAGTCGGGACCCCTATAATTCACCCCTCCACTTT. Its protein is CSFSRDPYNSPLHF.

This chain connects TRBV6-6 to TRBJ1-5, with D perhaps matching TRBD1 (5 bases). The germline gives CDR1 MNHNY, CDR2 SVGAGI (reference sequence). This CDR3 is 14 amino acids long. V was shortened by 7 bases and J by 0 bases, with 10 bases between the two germline ends. CDR3 coding DNA: TGTGCCAGCACCCTCGGGGCTAGCAATCAGCCCCAGCATTTT. Protein sequence: CASTLGASNQPQHF.

This clonotype was seen a handful of times. The rearrangement uses TRBV7-9 and TRBJ2-7; a possible D gene is TRBD2 (6 bases). Germline CDR1 and CDR2: SEHNR and FQNEAQ (reference sequence). V lost 5 bases and J 6 bases, leaving 11 bases between the germline ends. The CDR3 covers 12 residues. The CDR3 region is CASSGRGTEQYF. As DNA, the CDR3 is TGTGCCAGCAGCGGGCGCGGGACCGAGCAGTACTTC.

This clonotype was seen a handful of times. The chain has TRBV10-3 and TRBJ2-5, with TRBD1 identical over 10 bases. After removal of 0 bases from V and 3 bases from J, the junction contained 1 base not matched to a gene. Germline V gives CDR1 ENHRY, CDR2 SYGVKD. The CDR3 has 15 amino acids. CDR3 amino acids: CAISESGQGKETQYF. CDR3 nucleotides: TGTGCCATCAGTGAGTCGGGACAGGGGAAAGAGACCCAGTACTTC.

This clonotype was counted a few times. CDR3 protein: CASSLTLLRDEQFF. The CDR3, as DNA: TGTGCCAGCAGCTTAACTCTCCTGCGGGATGAGCAGTTCTTC. V is TRBV7-2 and J is TRBJ2-1; D may be TRBD2 (5 bases). The germline gives CDR1 SGHTA, CDR2 FQGNSA. Trimming removed 2 bases at V and 8 bases at J, with 13 bases between. The length of the CDR3 is 14 residues. Drawing the rest from reference TRBV7-2 and TRBJ2-1, the complete variable domain is GAGVSQSPSNKVTEKGKDVELRCDPISGHTALYWYRQSLGQGLEFLIYFQGNSAPDKSGLPSDRFSAERTGGSVSTLTIQRTQQEDSAVYLCASSLTLLRDEQFFGPGTRLTVL.

The V gene is TRBV6-2 or TRBV6-3, the J gene TRBJ2-1; 7 nucleotides match TRBD1. The J segment lost 4 bases and the V segment lost 2 bases, leaving 14 bases of the junction unmatched. This CDR3 spans 18 amino acids. CDR1 is MNHEY and CDR2 is SVGEGT in the germline V gene. The CDR3 sequence: CASSYDGAGTDIYNEQFF. The DNA for the CDR3 is TGTGCCAGCAGTTACGACGGGGCCGGGACAGATATTTACAATGAGCAGTTCTTC.

This clonotype was seen more than once but under ten times. V gene TRBV7-9 combines with J gene TRBJ2-7; D gene ambiguous. The V and J ends lost 6 bases and 3 bases respectively, with 12 bases between them. Germline loops: CDR1 SEHNR, CDR2 FQNEAQ (reference sequence). This CDR3 is built from 13 residues. CDR3 DNA sequence: TGTGCCAGCAGGCCGGGCCCGGACTACGAGCAGTACTTC. Amino acid sequence: CASRPGPDYEQYF.

The chain links TRBV7-6 to TRBJ2-3; D possibly corresponds to TRBD1 (6 bases). The V end was cut by 2 bases, the J end by 5 bases, with 20 bases between. The CDR3 has 17 residues. The germline gives CDR1 SGHVS, CDR2 FNYEAQ. The CDR3: CASSLPLTGTYQDTQYF. CDR3 nucleotides: TGTGCCAGCAGCTTACCCTTAACAGGGACCTATCAAGATACGCAGTATTTT. Full variable domain (outside the CDR3, taken from reference TRBV7-6 and TRBJ2-3): GAGVSQSPRYKVTKRGQDVALRCDPISGHVSLYWYRQALGQGPEFLTYFNYEAQQDKSGLPNDRFSAERPEGSISTLTIQRTEQRDSAMYRCASSLPLTGTYQDTQYFGPGTRLTVL.

This clonotype was counted many times. The chain recombines TRBV7-2 with TRBJ2-5, with 11 positions matching TRBD2. The CDR3 runs 19 residues. CDR1 and CDR2 from the germline V gene are SGHTA and FQGNSA. Trimming took 3 bases from V and 5 from J; bases not matched to a gene: 17. The CDR3 reads CASSFPQTSGVNPRETQYF. The DNA of the CDR3 is TGTGCCAGCAGCTTCCCCCAGACTAGCGGGGTGAACCCGAGGGAGACCCAGTACTTC.

The chain uses TRBV6-2 or TRBV6-3 and TRBJ1-4; D gene ambiguous. The V gene's germline CDR1 is MNHEY and CDR2 SVGEGT. Trimming took 6 bases from V and 8 from J, leaving 19 bases between them. The CDR3 sequence is 15 residues long. CDR3 DNA: TGTGCCAGCAGCCAACGGACGGATGCGGGGGAAAAACTGTTTTTT. As protein: CASSQRTDAGEKLFF.

V and J are TRBV15 and TRBJ2-7; tentative D call: TRBD1 (5 bases). V was shortened by 3 bases and J by 0 bases, with 9 bases between the two germline ends. Germline V gene data show CDR1 as LNHNV and CDR2 as YYDKDF (reference sequence). The CDR3 has 14 amino acids. The CDR3 DNA follows: TGTGCCACCAGCAGGTCAGGGAACTCCTACGAGCAGTACTTC. Its translation: CATSRSGNSYEQYF.

The chain is built from TRBV15 and TRBJ1-6, with D hard to call. CDR1 is LNHNV and CDR2 is YYDKDF in the germline V gene (reference sequence). Trimming cost V 5 bases and J 9 bases, with 11 bases left between them. The CDR3 is made up of 13 amino acids. The CDR3 loop reads CATSEGLSSPLHF. DNA for the CDR3: TGTGCCACCAGCGAGGGTCTCTCTTCACCCCTCCACTTT.

This clonotype was observed a handful of times. The chain couples TRBV5-4 to TRBJ2-3; D might be TRBD1 or TRBD2, each matching 6 bases. The CDR3 is 14 amino acids. The V gene's germline CDR1 is SGHNT and CDR2 YYREEE (reference sequence). V lost 2 bases and J 5 bases, leaving 12 bases between the germline ends. In nucleotides, the CDR3 is TGTGCCAGCAGCTTCTTCGGGGGCGTAGATACGCAGTATTTT. Protein product: CASSFFGGVDTQYF.

This rearrangement joins TRBV28 to TRBJ1-5, with D tentatively TRBD1 (5 bases). From germline, CDR1 is MDHEN and CDR2 SYDVKM. V lost 3 bases, J lost 2 bases, and 11 bases lay in between. CDR3 length: 15 residues. The CDR3 protein is CASSFQGSGNQPQHF. The DNA of the CDR3 is TGTGCCAGCAGTTTTCAGGGTTCGGGCAATCAGCCCCAGCATTTT.

This chain joins TRBV7-2 and TRBJ2-1, with D possibly TRBD2 on 5 matching bases. The CDR3 covers 13 residues. Trimming removed 5 bases from V and 4 bases from J, with 9 bases in between. Germline lookup yields CDR1 SGHTA and CDR2 FQGNSA. CDR3 sequence reads: CASSPGKYNEQFF. Written as DNA, the CDR3 is TGTGCCAGCAGCCCCGGGAAGTACAATGAGCAGTTCTTC.

The gene calls are TRBV5-8 and TRBJ2-5; a weak D match, TRBD2 (5 bases). Germline CDR1 reads SGHTS; CDR2 reads YDEGEE. The CDR3 length is 15 residues. V lost 3 bases to trimming and J lost 3 bases, with 15 bases between them. The CDR3 sequence is CASSSRGSNKETQYF. CDR3 nucleotides: TGTGCCAGCAGCTCACGGGGTTCCAACAAAGAGACCCAGTACTTC.

This clonotype was seen once. The chain uses TRBV12-3 or TRBV12-4 and TRBJ1-4; the D is unclear. There are 14 residues in the CDR3. V was trimmed by 7 bases and J by 8 bases, leaving 17 bases between them. The DNA of the CDR3 is TGTGCCAGCACCCAGGACGGGAGTCTGGAAAAACTGTTTTTT. This translates into CASTQDGSLEKLFF.

The chain is built from TRBV10-3 and TRBJ2-3; 7 nucleotides agree with TRBD2. The V gene's germline CDR1 is ENHRY and CDR2 SYGVKD. J was trimmed by 2 bases and V by 2 bases; bases with no gene match: 7. The CDR3 is made up of 16 amino acids. In DNA form, the CDR3 reads TGTGCCATCAGTGAGAGCTCTAGCGGCTTCACAGATACGCAGTATTTT. It codes for CAISESSSGFTDTQYF.

V gene TRBV12-5 combines with J gene TRBJ2-3; TRBD2 matches at 14 bases. J lost 4 bases, V lost 1 base, and 7 bases had no gene match. Germline loops: CDR1 LGHNT, CDR2 FRNRAP. CDR3 length: 18 amino acids. The CDR3 nucleotides are TGTGCTAGTGGTTTGGGCGGACTAGCGGGGGGCGCGGCAGATACGCAGTATTTT. Translating it yields CASGLGGLAGGAADTQYF.

This clonotype was counted only a few times. V and J are TRBV6-1 and TRBJ1-1; the D is unclear. V was shortened by 0 bases and J by 1 base, with 18 bases between the two germline ends. Germline V gives CDR1 MNHNS, CDR2 SASEGT. The CDR3 has 18 residues. DNA for the CDR3: TGTGCCAGCAGTGAAGCGGCGGAGGGTGGTAGCGAGAACACTGAAGCTTTCTTT. It specifies CASSEAAEGGSENTEAFF.

The gene calls are TRBV2 and TRBJ1-1; D unclear. V lost 3 bases to trimming and J lost 1 base, with 9 bases between them. The CDR3 spans 14 residues. Germline V gene data show CDR1 as SNHLY and CDR2 as FYNNEI. CDR3 protein: CASSERAANTEAFF. Written as DNA, the CDR3 is TGTGCCAGCAGTGAGAGGGCAGCGAACACTGAAGCTTTCTTT.

The V gene is TRBV7-9, the J gene TRBJ2-7, with a weak D call TRBD2 (5 bases). The CDR3 has 12 amino acids. Trimming shortened V by 5 bases and J by 6 bases, and 11 bases separated the two germline ends. Germline V gives CDR1 SEHNR, CDR2 FQNEAQ (reference sequence). The CDR3 nucleotides read TGTGCCAGCAGCCTACCCCGGGGCGAGCAGTACTTC. It translates to CASSLPRGEQYF. The variable domain in full, completed from reference TRBV7-9 and TRBJ2-7, reads DTGVSQNPRHKITKRGQNVTFRCDPISEHNRLYWYRQTLGQGPEFLTYFQNEAQLEKSRLLSDRFSAERPKGSFSTLEIQRTEQGDSAMYLCASSLPRGEQYFGPGTRLTVT.

The chain uses TRBV19 and TRBJ1-5; TRBD1 is a possible D gene (6 bases). V lost 2 bases and J 5 bases, leaving 10 bases between the germline ends. Germline CDR1 LNHDA, CDR2 SQIVND (reference sequence). This CDR3 is 14 amino acids long. In DNA form, the CDR3 reads TGTGCCAGTAGTATACAGGGGCTAGATCAGCCCCAGCATTTT. It translates to CASSIQGLDQPQHF.